This entry is about one TCR beta chain. What it binds is not known. The assay was immunoSEQ multiplex PCR, and TCRdb's table has in-frame clones only and misses some. The repertoire consists of 45,000 to 70,000 clones, with under 95% occurring once and the leading ten covering more than 1%. The data originate from a study of cytomegalovirus exposure and HLA in healthy donors. Findings and caveats of the study: It was about 180 TCR beta chains that were listed as cytomegalovirus-associated. The authors confirmed in vitro that a few CMV-associated chains were specific for CMV antigens.

Germline V CDR1 and CDR2: SNHLY, FYNNEI. V was clipped by 8 bases and J by 7 bases, with 17 bases between them. The CDR3 totals 13 residues. The donors were part of the validation cohort, which consisted of over a hundred subjects and was separate from the first cohort of several hundred subjects. Sequencing used PBMCs. The chain joins TRBV2 to TRBJ1-1; D gene ambiguous. This TCR derives from a man aged 18 to 30 in good health and CMV-seronegative. The CDR3 sequence: CASGRSTLDEAFF. The CDR3, as DNA: TGTGCCAGCGGGCGAAGTACTCTCGATGAAGCTTTCTTT.